Listed below are T cell receptor beta chains from one sample, sequenced in a study of blood T cell repertoires in COVID-19. TCRdb keeps only in-frame clones here, not all; method: immunoSEQ multiplex PCR. The sample has about 47,000 clones; 84% are singletons. Material: peripheral blood. These receptor sequences come from a man aged 50 to 60 with acute or convalescent COVID-19. The CDR3 runs from the conserved cysteine through the conserved F or W. A D gene is named only where the DNA matches it firmly. Clone size is shown for a subset of rows, as once, few, many or a class of expanded clone.

size,D,J,V,DNA,CDR3
NA,TRBD1,TRBJ1-3,TRBV6-6,TGTGCCAGCAGCCCGATAGGGGGCGGTGGAAACACCATATATTTT,CASSPIGGGGNTIYF
once,TRBD1,TRBJ2-7,TRBV11-2,TGTGCCAGCAGCTTCGGACAGGGGTGGTACGAGCAGTACTTC,CASSFGQGWYEQYF
NA,TRBD1,TRBJ1-1,TRBV25-1,TGTGCCAGCAGTGTTCAGGGGGCTGAAACTGAAGCTTTCTTT,CASSVQGAETEAFF
once,NA,TRBJ2-2,TRBV10-1,TGCGCCAGCAGTGCGGCTAGAACTCTACTCCCCGGGGAGCTGTTTTTT,CASSAARTLLPGELFF
once,TRBD1,TRBJ2-7,TRBV11-2,TGTGCCAGCAGCTCGACAGGGGGCAGCTCCTACGAGCAGTACTTC,CASSSTGGSSYEQYF
NA,TRBD2,TRBJ2-7,TRBV18,TGTGCCAGCTCACCATCTGTGACAGGGCACTTCGCGGGAGGGATCTACGAGCAGTACTTC,CASSPSVTGHFAGGIYEQYF
NA,NA,TRBJ1-1,TRBV6-6,TGTGCCAGCAGTTACGCGGGCGCGGATGAAGCTTTCTTT,CASSYAGADEAFF
NA,TRBD1,TRBJ2-2,TRBV2,TGTGCCAGCGGGCGGGACAGGGTATCCGGGGAGCTGTTTTTT,CASGRDRVSGELFF
NA,NA,TRBJ2-1,TRBV3-1/TRBV3-2,TGTGCCAGCAGCCCACAACAGGGAACGCAGTTCTTC,CASSPQQGTQFF
NA,TRBD1,TRBJ1-1,TRBV6-1,TGTGCCAGCAATACAGGGGGCGGCACTGAAGCTTTCTTT,CASNTGGGTEAFF
NA,TRBD1,TRBJ2-3,TRBV11-2,TGTGCCAGCAGCTTGGGTCGGCAGGGGGTGGATACGCAGTATTTT,CASSLGRQGVDTQYF
NA,NA,TRBJ2-3,TRBV11-3,TGTGCCAGCAGCTTAGGCGGGACCCTTTTTAGAGATGGAGATACGCAGTATTTT,CASSLGGTLFRDGDTQYF
NA,TRBD2,TRBJ2-7,TRBV28,TGTGCCAGCAGTTTCCCCCTCGGATCGGCCCTTACTAGCGGAGGCTCCTACGAGCAGTACTTC,CASSFPLGSALTSGGSYEQYF
NA,TRBD2,TRBJ2-3,TRBV28,TGTGCCAGCAGTCGGACTAGCGGTAGCACAGATACGCAGTATTTT,CASSRTSGSTDTQYF
NA,TRBD1,TRBJ1-2,TRBV3-1/TRBV3-2,TGTGCCAGCAGCCCCACAGGGGCGTATGGCTACACCTTC,CASSPTGAYGYTF
NA,NA,TRBJ1-3,TRBV28,TGTGCCAGCAGTCCCCCAGGGGATGGAAACACCATATATTTT,CASSPPGDGNTIYF
NA,NA,TRBJ2-7,TRBV9,TGTGCCAGCAGCTTAGACGGGGGGCTTAGCCCCGAGCAGTACTTC,CASSLDGGLSPEQYF
few,TRBD1,TRBJ1-6,TRBV6-5,TGTGCCAGCTCAACAGGGGATAATTCACCCCTCCACTTT,CASSTGDNSPLHF
NA,NA,TRBJ2-7,TRBV20-1,TGCAGTGCTCCGGGATTCTACGAGCAGTACTTC,CSAPGFYEQYF
few,NA,TRBJ1-5,TRBV6-1,TGTGCCAGCAGTGAAGCCGTTGGGGGCTGGCAGCCCCAGCATTTT,CASSEAVGGWQPQHF